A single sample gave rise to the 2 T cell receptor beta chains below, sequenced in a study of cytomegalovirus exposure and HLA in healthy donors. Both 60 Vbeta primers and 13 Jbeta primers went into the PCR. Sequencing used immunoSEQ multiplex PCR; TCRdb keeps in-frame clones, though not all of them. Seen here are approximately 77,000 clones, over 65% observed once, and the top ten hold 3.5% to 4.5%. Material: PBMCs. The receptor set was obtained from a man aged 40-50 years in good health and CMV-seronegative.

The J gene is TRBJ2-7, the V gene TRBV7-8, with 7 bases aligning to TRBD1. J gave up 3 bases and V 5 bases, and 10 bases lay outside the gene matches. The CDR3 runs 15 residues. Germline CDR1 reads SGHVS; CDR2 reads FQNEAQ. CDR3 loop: CASSTEQGPNYEQYF. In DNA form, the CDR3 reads TGTGCCAGCAGCACCGAACAGGGGCCCAACTACGAGCAGTACTTC.

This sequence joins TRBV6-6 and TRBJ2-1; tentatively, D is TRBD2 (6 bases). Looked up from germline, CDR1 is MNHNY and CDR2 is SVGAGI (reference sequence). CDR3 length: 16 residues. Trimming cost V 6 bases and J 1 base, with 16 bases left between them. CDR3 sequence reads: CASRRLTSASYNEQFF. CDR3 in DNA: TGTGCCAGCAGGCGTTTGACTAGTGCATCCTACAATGAGCAGTTCTTC.